Listed here are 11 T cell receptor beta chains from one sample, sequenced in a study of response to subunit inactivated influenza vaccine. TCRdb analysed the RT-PCR reads with MiXCR anew, one entry per CDR3 protein. Counted here are about 520,000 distinct CDR3 sequences, approximately 7.3% occurring once; the ten biggest clones make up approximately 14%. The material was PBMCs from blood, obtained approximately 25 months after vaccination. The receptors stem from a man aged 50-75 years who received an inactivated influenza vaccine.

This clonotype was counted at least ten times. The rearrangement uses TRBV5-5 and TRBJ2-7, with D possibly matching TRBD2 (6 bases). Germline CDR1 reads SGHKS; CDR2 reads YYEKEE (reference sequence). V shed 3 bases and J shed 2 bases, with 15 bases lying between them. This CDR3 spans 15 amino acids. The CDR3 DNA reads TGTGCCAGCAGCTGGGGGGACCTCCCTACCTACGAGCAGTACTTC. Translated, it gives CASSWGDLPTYEQYF.

This clonotype occurred many times. The chain couples TRBV19 to TRBJ2-1, with TRBD1 matching over 9 bases. This CDR3 is 16 amino acids long. J gave up 8 bases and V 5 bases, and 13 bases lay outside the gene matches. CDR1 is LNHDA and CDR2 is SQIVND in the germline V gene (reference sequence). For the CDR3, the DNA is TGTGCCAGTAGTGGCCTCGCCGGGACAGGGTACCATGAGCAGTTCTTC. It is translated as CASSGLAGTGYHEQFF.

This clonotype was seen a few times. The chain has TRBV5-1 and TRBJ2-7, with D uncertain. The V end lost 3 bases, the J end lost 4 bases, and 11 bases lay between the germline ends. The CDR3 extends over 13 amino acids. Looked up from germline, CDR1 is SGHRS and CDR2 is YFSETQ. CDR3 sequence: CASSSYEGYEQYF. The CDR3 DNA follows: TGCGCCAGCAGCTCGTATGAAGGGTACGAGCAGTACTTC.

In this sample, this clonotype turned up many times. V and J are TRBV5-5 and TRBJ2-5; TRBD1 is a possible D gene (6 bases). Germline-derived CDR1 and CDR2 are SGHKS and YYEKEE (reference sequence). This CDR3 has 17 residues. Trimming left V 0 bases short and J 2 bases short, with 17 bases between. The CDR3 region is CASSLAEQGVWQETQYF. The CDR3, as DNA: TGTGCCAGCAGCTTGGCCGAACAGGGTGTTTGGCAAGAGACCCAGTACTTC. The complete variable domain, with remaining parts taken from reference TRBV5-5 and TRBJ2-5, reads DAGVTQSPTHLIKTRGQQVTLRCSPISGHKSVSWYQQVLGQGPQFIFQYYEKEERGRGNFPDRFSARQFPNYSSELNVNALLLGDSALYLCASSLAEQGVWQETQYFGPGTRLLVL.

Details on this clonotype: A read error may account for a junction end that differs from germline. The chain couples TRBV7-2 to TRBJ1-1; TRBD1 aligns across 8 bases. The germline gives CDR1 SGHTA, CDR2 FQGNSA. The CDR3 is made up of 14 amino acids. CDR3 DNA sequence: TGTGCCAGCAGCGTCTCAGGGGGCCGAACTGAAGCTTCCTTT. Protein: CASSVSGGRTEASF.

The genes are TRBV29-1 and TRBJ2-5, with 7 bases fitting TRBD1. This CDR3 has 13 amino acids. Germline V lookup: CDR1 SQVTM, CDR2 ANQGSEA. Trimming cost V 5 bases and J 4 bases; bases outside gene matches: 7. Here the CDR3 reads CSVRDSQAETQYF. CDR3 DNA: TGCAGCGTTAGGGACAGCCAGGCAGAGACCCAGTACTTC.

This clonotype was seen many times. Germline is not matched at one junction end, which may reflect a read error. J is TRBJ1-5 and V is TRBV5-6; D remains ambiguous. CDR1 SGHDT and CDR2 YYEEEE come from the germline V gene. The CDR3 extends over 14 amino acids. CDR3 in DNA: TGTGCCAGCAGTTTGGGGATTAGCAATCAGCCCCAGCATTTT. Translating gives CASSLGISNQPQHF.

The V and J genes are TRBV6-1 and TRBJ2-5; 10 bases line up with TRBD2. The junction had 10 bases not matched to a gene; V was cut back by 10 bases and J by 5 bases. Germline V gene lookup returns CDR1 MNHNS and CDR2 SASEGT. The CDR3 length is 14 residues. CDR3 protein: CAIIDSGGRETQYF. CDR3 nucleotides: TGTGCCATCATTGATAGCGGGGGGCGTGAGACCCAGTACTTC.

This clonotype came up many times. The chain recombines TRBV12-3 or TRBV12-4 with TRBJ2-7; D perhaps matches TRBD2 (5 bases). Trimming took off 3 bases at V and 3 bases at J, with 15 bases between the two ends. This CDR3 spans 15 amino acids. For the CDR3, the DNA is TGTGCCAGCAGTTTCGCGGCTAGCACCCGCTACGAGCAGTACTTC. Residues: CASSFAASTRYEQYF.

The chain recombines TRBV4-2 with TRBJ2-7; 9 bases are a match to TRBD1. V was pared by 4 bases and J by 1 base, with 2 bases of the junction left unmatched. Germline CDR1 is LGHNA and CDR2 is YNFKEQ. The CDR3 is 14 residues long. CDR3 amino acids: CASSPDRGSYEQYF. For the CDR3, the DNA is TGTGCCAGCAGCCCCGACAGGGGGTCCTACGAGCAGTACTTC.

This clonotype was recorded a few times. This rearrangement joins TRBV5-1 to TRBJ1-2, with unresolved D. The CDR3 is 14 residues long. CDR1 is SGHRS, CDR2 YFSETQ, per germline. Trimming left V 5 bases short and J 4 bases short, with 15 bases between. CDR3 amino acids: CASREEGYGYGYTF. In DNA, the CDR3 is TGCGCCAGCAGGGAGGAGGGCTACGGCTATGGCTACACCTTC.